This T cell receptor beta chain was observed in a study of blood T cells in healthy people across ages. Using a J-beta primer mix together with a sample-barcoded 5' primer, a second PCR was run for roughly 6 to 12 cycles. MiXCR, applied by TCRdb to the 5' RACE reads, yields one record per CDR3 protein. This sample yields over 1.5 million distinct CDR3 sequences, of which approximately 50% are seen a single time; less than 2.5% belongs to the top ten. Drawing of peripheral blood yielded about 10 milliliters from each donor. The germline CDR1 and CDR2 sequences are SGDLS and YYNGEE. V was trimmed by 4 bases and J by 5 bases, leaving 17 bases between them. CDR3 length: 15 amino acids.

This chain joins TRBV9 and TRBJ2-3, with D tentatively TRBD2 (7 bases). This TCR was sampled from a woman aged 35 to 49 in good health. Sequencing was done on a sample of blood. The CDR3 spells CASSSRGGALDTQYF. The DNA of the CDR3 is TGTGCCAGCAGCTCCAGAGGGGGGGCATTAGATACGCAGTATTTT. Full variable domain (missing parts from reference TRBV9 and TRBJ2-3): DSGVTQTPKHLITATGQRVTLRCSPRSGDLSVYWYQQSLDQGLQFLIQYYNGEERAKGNILERFSAQQFPDLHSELNLSSLELGDSALYFCASSSRGGALDTQYFGPGTRLTVL.